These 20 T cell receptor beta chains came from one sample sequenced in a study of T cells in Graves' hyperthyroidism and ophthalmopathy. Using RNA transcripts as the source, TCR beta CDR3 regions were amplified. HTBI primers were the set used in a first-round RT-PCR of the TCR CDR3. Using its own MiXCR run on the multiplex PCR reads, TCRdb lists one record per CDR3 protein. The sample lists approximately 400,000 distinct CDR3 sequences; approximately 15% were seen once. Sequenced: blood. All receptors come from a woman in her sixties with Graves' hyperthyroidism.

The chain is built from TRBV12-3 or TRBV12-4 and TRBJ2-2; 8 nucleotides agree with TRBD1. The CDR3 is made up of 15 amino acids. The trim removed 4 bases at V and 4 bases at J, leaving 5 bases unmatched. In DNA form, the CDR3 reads TGTGCCAGCAGTTGGAAACAGGGGGGCACCGGGGAGCTGTTTTTT. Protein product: CASSWKQGGTGELFF.

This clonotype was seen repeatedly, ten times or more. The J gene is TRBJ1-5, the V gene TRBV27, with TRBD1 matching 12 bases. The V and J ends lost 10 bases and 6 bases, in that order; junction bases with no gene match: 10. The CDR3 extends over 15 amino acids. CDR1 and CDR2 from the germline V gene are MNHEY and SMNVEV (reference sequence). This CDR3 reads CATRGGQGAGQPQHF. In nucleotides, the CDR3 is TGTGCCACCAGAGGGGGACAGGGGGCCGGTCAGCCCCAGCATTTT.

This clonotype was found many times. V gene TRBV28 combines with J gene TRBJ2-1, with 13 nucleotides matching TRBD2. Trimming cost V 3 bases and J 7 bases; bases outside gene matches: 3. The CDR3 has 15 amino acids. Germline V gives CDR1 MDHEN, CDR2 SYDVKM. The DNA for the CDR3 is TGTGCCAGCAGTTTTCAGACTAGCGGGAGGAATGAGCAGTTCTTC. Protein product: CASSFQTSGRNEQFF. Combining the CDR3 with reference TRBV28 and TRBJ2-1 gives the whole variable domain DVKVTQSSRYLVKRTGEKVFLECVQDMDHENMFWYRQDPGLGLRLIYFSYDVKMKEKGDIPEGYSVSREKKERFSLILESASTNQTSMYLCASSFQTSGRNEQFFGPGTRLTVL.

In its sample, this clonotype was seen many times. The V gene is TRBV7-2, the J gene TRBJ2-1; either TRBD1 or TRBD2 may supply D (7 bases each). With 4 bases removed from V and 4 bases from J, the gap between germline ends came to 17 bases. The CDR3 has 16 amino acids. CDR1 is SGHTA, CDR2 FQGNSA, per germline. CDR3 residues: CASSYRSQGGYNEQFF. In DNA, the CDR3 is TGTGCCAGCAGCTATCGGTCCCAGGGGGGGTACAATGAGCAGTTCTTC.

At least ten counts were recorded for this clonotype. CDR3 DNA sequence: TGTGCCAGCAGAGTTGGGGACAGGGGAAACCAAGAGACCCAGTACTTC. This gives the protein CASRVGDRGNQETQYF. The gene calls are TRBV7-9 and TRBJ2-5; 10 nucleotides agree with TRBD1. The CDR3 has 16 residues. The V and J ends lost 6 bases and 0 bases, in that order; junction bases with no gene match: 7. Germline values: CDR1 SEHNR, CDR2 FQNEAQ (reference sequence).

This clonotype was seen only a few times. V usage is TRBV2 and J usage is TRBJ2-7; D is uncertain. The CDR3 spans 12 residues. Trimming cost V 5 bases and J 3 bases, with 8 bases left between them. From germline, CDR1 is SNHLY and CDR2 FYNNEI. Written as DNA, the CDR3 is TGTGCCAGCAGTTTTAGGTTCTACGAGCAGTACTTC. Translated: CASSFRFYEQYF. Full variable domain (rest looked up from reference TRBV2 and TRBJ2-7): EPEVTQTPSHQVTQMGQEVILRCVPISNHLYFYWYRQILGQKVEFLVSFYNNEISEKSEIFDDQFSVERPDGSNFTLKIRSTKLEDSAMYFCASSFRFYEQYFGPGTRLTVT.

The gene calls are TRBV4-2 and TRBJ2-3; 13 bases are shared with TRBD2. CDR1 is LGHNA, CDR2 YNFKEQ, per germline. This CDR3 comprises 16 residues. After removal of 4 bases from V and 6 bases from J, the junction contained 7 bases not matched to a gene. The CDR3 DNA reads TGTGCCAGCAGCCCTGGACTAGCGGGAGCAATGGATACGCAGTATTTT. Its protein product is CASSPGLAGAMDTQYF.

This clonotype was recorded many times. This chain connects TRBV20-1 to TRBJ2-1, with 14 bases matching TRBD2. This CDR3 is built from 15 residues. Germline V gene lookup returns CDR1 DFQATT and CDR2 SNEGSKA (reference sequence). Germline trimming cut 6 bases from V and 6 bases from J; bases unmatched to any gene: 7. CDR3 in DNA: TGCAGTGCCGAGGGACTAGCGGGAGTGTTCAATGAGCAGTTCTTC. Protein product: CSAEGLAGVFNEQFF.

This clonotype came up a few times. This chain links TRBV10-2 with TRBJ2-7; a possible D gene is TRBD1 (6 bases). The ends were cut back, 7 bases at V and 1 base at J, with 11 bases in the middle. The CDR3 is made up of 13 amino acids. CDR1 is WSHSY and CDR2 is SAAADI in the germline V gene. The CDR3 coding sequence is TGCGCCAGCAACAGGGACGAATCCTACGAGCAGTACTTC. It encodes CASNRDESYEQYF.

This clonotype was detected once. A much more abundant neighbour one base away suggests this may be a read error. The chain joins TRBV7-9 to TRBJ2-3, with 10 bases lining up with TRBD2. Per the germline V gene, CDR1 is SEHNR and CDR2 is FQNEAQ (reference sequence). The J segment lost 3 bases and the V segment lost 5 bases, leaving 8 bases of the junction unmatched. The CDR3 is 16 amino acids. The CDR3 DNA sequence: TGTGCCAGCAGCGATACTAGCGGGATAGGTACAGATACGCAGTATTTT. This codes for CASSDTSGIGTDTQYF.

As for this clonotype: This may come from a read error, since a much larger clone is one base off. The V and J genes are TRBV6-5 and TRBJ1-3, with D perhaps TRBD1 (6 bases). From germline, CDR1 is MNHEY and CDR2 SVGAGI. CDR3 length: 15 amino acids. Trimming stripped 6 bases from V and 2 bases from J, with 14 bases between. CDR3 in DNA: TGTGCCAGCAGATACCGGGGGGCAGCTGGAAACACCATATATTTT. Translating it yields CASRYRGAAGNTIYF.

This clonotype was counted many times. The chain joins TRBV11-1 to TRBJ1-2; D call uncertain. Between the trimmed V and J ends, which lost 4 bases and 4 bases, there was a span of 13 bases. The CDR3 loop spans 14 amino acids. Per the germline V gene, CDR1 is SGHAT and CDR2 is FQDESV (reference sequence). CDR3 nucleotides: TGTGCCAGCAGCTCTGACGTCTTCATCTATGGCTACACCTTC. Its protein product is CASSSDVFIYGYTF.

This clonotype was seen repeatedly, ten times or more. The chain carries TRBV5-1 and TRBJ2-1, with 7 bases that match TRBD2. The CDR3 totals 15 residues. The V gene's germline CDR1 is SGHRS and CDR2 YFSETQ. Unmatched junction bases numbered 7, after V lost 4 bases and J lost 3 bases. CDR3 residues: CASSIELAIYNEQFF. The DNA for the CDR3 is TGCGCCAGCAGCATCGAACTAGCGATCTACAATGAGCAGTTCTTC.

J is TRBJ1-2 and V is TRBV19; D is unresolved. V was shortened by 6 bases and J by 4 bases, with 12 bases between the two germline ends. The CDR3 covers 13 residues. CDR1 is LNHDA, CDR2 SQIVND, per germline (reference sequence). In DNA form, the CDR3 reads TGTGCCAGTAGCCCATCATCGGCCTATGGCTACACCTTC. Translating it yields CASSPSSAYGYTF.

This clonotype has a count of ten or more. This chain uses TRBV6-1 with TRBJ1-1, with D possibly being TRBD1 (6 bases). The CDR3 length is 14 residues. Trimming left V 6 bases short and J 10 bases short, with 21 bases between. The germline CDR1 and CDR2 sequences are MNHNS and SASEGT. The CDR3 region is CASRTNTGRGVAFF. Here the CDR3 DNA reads TGTGCCAGCAGAACAAACACAGGGCGAGGTGTAGCTTTCTTT.

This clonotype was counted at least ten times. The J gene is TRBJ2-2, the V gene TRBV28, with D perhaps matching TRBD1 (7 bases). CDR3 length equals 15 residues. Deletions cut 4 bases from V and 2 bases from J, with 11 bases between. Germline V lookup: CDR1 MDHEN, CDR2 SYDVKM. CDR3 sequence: CASSWGDRNTGELFF. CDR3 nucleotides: TGTGCCAGCAGTTGGGGGGACAGAAACACCGGGGAGCTGTTTTTT. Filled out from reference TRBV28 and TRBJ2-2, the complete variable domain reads DVKVTQSSRYLVKRTGEKVFLECVQDMDHENMFWYRQDPGLGLRLIYFSYDVKMKEKGDIPEGYSVSREKKERFSLILESASTNQTSMYLCASSWGDRNTGELFFGEGSRLTVL.

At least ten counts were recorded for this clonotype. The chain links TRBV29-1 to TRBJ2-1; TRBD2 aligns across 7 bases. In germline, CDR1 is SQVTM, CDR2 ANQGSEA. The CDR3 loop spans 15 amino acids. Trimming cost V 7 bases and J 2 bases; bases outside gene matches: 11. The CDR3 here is CSAGLRGRAYNEQFF. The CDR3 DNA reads TGCAGCGCCGGCCTTCGTGGGAGGGCCTACAATGAGCAGTTCTTC.

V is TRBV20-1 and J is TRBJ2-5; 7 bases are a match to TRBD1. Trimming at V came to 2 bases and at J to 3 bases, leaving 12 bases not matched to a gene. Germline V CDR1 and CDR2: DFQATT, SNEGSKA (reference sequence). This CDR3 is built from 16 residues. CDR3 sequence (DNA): TGCAGTGCTAGACCCCTCGACAGGGCGATCGAAGAGACCCAGTACTTC. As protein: CSARPLDRAIEETQYF.

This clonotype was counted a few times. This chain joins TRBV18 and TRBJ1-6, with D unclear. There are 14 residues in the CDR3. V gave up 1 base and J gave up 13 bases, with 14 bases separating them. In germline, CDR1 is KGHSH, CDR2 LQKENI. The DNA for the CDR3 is TGTGCCAGCTCACCACAAGGACCTGGAAAGCCCCTCCACTTT. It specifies CASSPQGPGKPLHF.

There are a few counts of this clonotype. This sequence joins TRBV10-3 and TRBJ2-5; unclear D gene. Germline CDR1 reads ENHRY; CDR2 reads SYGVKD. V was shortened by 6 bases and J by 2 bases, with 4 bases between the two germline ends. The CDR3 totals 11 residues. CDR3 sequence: CAIRGQETQYF. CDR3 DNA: TGTGCCATCAGAGGTCAAGAGACCCAGTACTTC.